The 14 T cell receptor beta chains listed next were all sequenced from one sample in a study of T-cell memory formation after mild COVID-19. TCRdb fed the 5' RACE reads into MiXCR, producing one record per CDR3 protein. The sample includes over 120,000 distinct CDR3 sequences, 6% of them seen just once. Sample: PBMCs or a T cell subset sorted from them (not recorded which). The source is an adult woman who had mild COVID-19 (a few samples of this study predate the infection). Cell type and time point are not known.

This clonotype was recorded a few times. CDR3 sequence reads: CASSQDGTSGRGQFF. The CDR3 region has the DNA TGCGCCAGCAGCCAAGATGGGACTAGCGGGAGGGGGCAGTTCTTC. The chain couples TRBV4-3 to TRBJ2-1, with TRBD2 identical over 16 bases. CDR3 size: 15 residues. Germline V CDR1 and CDR2: LGHNA, YSLEER. J was trimmed by 12 bases and V by 0 bases; bases with no gene match: 2.

Ten or more counts support this clonotype. This chain connects TRBV5-5 to TRBJ2-7, with a weak D call TRBD1 (6 bases). Germline CDR1 and CDR2: SGHKS and YYEKEE (reference sequence). V lost 4 bases and J lost 3, with 17 bases in between. There are 15 residues in the CDR3. DNA for the CDR3: TGTGCCAGCAGCGAAAATCCGGGACAATTCTACGAGCAGTACTTC. Amino acids: CASSENPGQFYEQYF.

In this sample, this clonotype turned up a few times. The junction differs from germline at one of its ends, possibly a read error. The V call is TRBV7-7, the J call TRBJ2-5; 11 bases are shared with TRBD2. This CDR3 has 17 residues. Germline lookup yields CDR1 SSHAT and CDR2 FNYEAQ (reference sequence). The CDR3 loop reads CASSPRLAGGYQETQYF. The CDR3 DNA sequence: TGTGCTAGCAGCCCAAGATTAGCGGGAGGGTATCAAGAGACCCAGTACTTC.

This chain links TRBV5-1 with TRBJ2-7, with TRBD1 identical over 9 bases. Germline loops: CDR1 SGHRS, CDR2 YFSETQ. Trimming took 3 bases from V and 4 from J; bases not matched to a gene: 8. The CDR3 extends over 15 amino acids. The CDR3 sequence: CASSSRDRAPYEQYF. CDR3 coding DNA: TGCGCCAGCAGCTCGCGGGACAGGGCCCCATACGAGCAGTACTTC.

This clonotype came up many times. J is TRBJ2-3 and V is TRBV7-3; a possible D gene is TRBD2 (5 bases). This CDR3 is built from 16 residues. V was clipped by 1 base and J by 2 bases, with 13 bases between them. CDR1 and CDR2 (germline): SGHTA, FQGTGA. CDR3 residues: CASSLNPASTTDTQYF. CDR3 DNA sequence: TGTGCCAGCAGCTTAAACCCTGCTAGCACCACAGATACGCAGTATTTT.

The sample holds many counts of this clonotype. The chain uses TRBV7-9 and TRBJ1-2; D possibly corresponds to TRBD1 (6 bases). The CDR3 length is 15 residues. V was shortened by 0 bases and J by 4 bases, with 12 bases between the two germline ends. CDR1 and CDR2 from the germline V gene are SEHNR and FQNEAQ (reference sequence). The chain's CDR3 is CASSLAGAGAYGYTF. CDR3 bases: TGTGCCAGCAGCTTAGCCGGGGCAGGGGCCTATGGCTACACCTTC. The whole variable domain, remainder taken from reference TRBV7-9 and TRBJ1-2, is DTGVSQNPRHKITKRGQNVTFRCDPISEHNRLYWYRQTLGQGPEFLTYFQNEAQLEKSRLLSDRFSAERPKGSFSTLEIQRTEQGDSAMYLCASSLAGAGAYGYTFGSGTRLTVV.

This clonotype was seen ten or more times. The chain has TRBV12-3 or TRBV12-4 and TRBJ2-1; 12 bases are a match to TRBD2. The CDR3 is 15 residues long. J was trimmed by 7 bases and V by 4 bases; bases with no gene match: 5. Here the CDR3 DNA reads TGTGCCAGCAGTTGGACTAGCGGGGCCTTAAATGAGCAGTTCTTC. Encoded protein: CASSWTSGALNEQFF.

The chain employs TRBV12-3 or TRBV12-4 and TRBJ2-1; D is unclear. CDR3 length equals 13 residues. V was pared by 3 bases and J by 6 bases, with 9 bases between. This CDR3 reads CASSLFHANEQFF. The CDR3 coding sequence is TGTGCCAGCAGTTTGTTCCACGCCAATGAGCAGTTCTTC.

The chain has TRBV2 and TRBJ2-1, with D perhaps given as TRBD1 or TRBD2 (7 bases each). V was cut by 6 bases and J by 9 bases, with 18 bases left in between. Germline V gene lookup returns CDR1 SNHLY and CDR2 FYNNEI. The CDR3 extends over 14 amino acids. In DNA form, the CDR3 reads TGTGCCAGCAGACGACAGGGTGGCGGGAGTGAGCAGTTCTTC. It codes for CASRRQGGGSEQFF. Drawing the rest from reference TRBV2 and TRBJ2-1, the complete variable domain is EPEVTQTPSHQVTQMGQEVILRCVPISNHLYFYWYRQILGQKVEFLVSFYNNEISEKSEIFDDQFSVERPDGSNFTLKIRSTKLEDSAMYFCASRRQGGGSEQFFGPGTRLTVL.

In this sample, this clonotype turned up a few times. This chain connects TRBV18 to TRBJ1-5; the D is unclear. CDR3 length equals 14 residues. The V gene's germline CDR1 is KGHSH and CDR2 LQKENI. V dropped 6 bases and J dropped 1 base, with 10 bases sitting between them. The CDR3 DNA follows: TGTGCCAGCTCGCCCGCGAACAGCAATCAGCCCCAGCATTTT. This codes for CASSPANSNQPQHF.

This sequence joins TRBV6-5 and TRBJ2-7; no clear D. Germline V gives CDR1 MNHEY, CDR2 SVGAGI. This CDR3 is 14 amino acids long. V gave up 5 bases and J gave up 1 base, with 12 bases separating them. The CDR3 reads CASSVLSDSYEQYF. As DNA, the CDR3 is TGTGCCAGCAGTGTCCTCTCGGATTCCTACGAGCAGTACTTC.

This clonotype has only a few counts. This chain joins TRBV12-3 or TRBV12-4 and TRBJ2-6; D unclear. Between the trimmed V and J ends, which lost 7 bases and 1 base, there was a span of 2 bases. This CDR3 spans 12 amino acids. The CDR3 DNA is TGTGCCAGCATTTCTGGGGCCAACGTCCTGACTTTC. It encodes CASISGANVLTF.

The chain joins TRBV4-2 to TRBJ1-1; no definite D call. The CDR3 contains 13 residues. V lost 5 bases, J lost 5 bases, and 12 bases lay in between. CDR1 is LGHNA and CDR2 is YNFKEQ in the germline V gene. This CDR3 reads CASSTQPGTEAFF. The CDR3 bases are TGTGCCAGCAGCACACAACCCGGGACTGAAGCTTTCTTT.

The chain links TRBV12-3 or TRBV12-4 to TRBJ1-5; tentatively, D is TRBD1 (5 bases). V was shortened by 3 bases and J by 8 bases, with 11 bases between the two germline ends. This CDR3 is built from 13 residues. CDR3: CASSFSDNKPQHF. The CDR3 region has the DNA TGTGCCAGCAGTTTTTCGGACAACAAGCCCCAGCATTTT.